Each of the 10 T cell receptor beta chains below was sequenced from the same sample in a study of T cell responses to AZD1222 COVID-19 vaccine. Here immunoSEQ multiplex PCR was the method, and the copy in TCRdb shows in-frame clones only, minus some. The sample includes tens of thousands of clones, approximately 90% seen only once; the top ten take 25% to 30%. The specimen was peripheral blood, collected 28 days after the second AZD1222 dose. The receptors here all came from an adult who received the AZD1222 COVID-19 vaccine.

This chain connects TRBV6-5 to TRBJ2-5; D is uncertain. V was cut by 2 bases and J by 7 bases, with 11 bases left in between. There are 13 residues in the CDR3. Germline V CDR1 and CDR2: MNHEY, SVGAGI. The CDR3 nucleotides are TGTGCCAGCAGTTACGCCGGTGGTGGGACCCAGTACTTC. It translates to CASSYAGGGTQYF.

The V and J genes are TRBV11-2 and TRBJ2-5; D may be TRBD1 or TRBD2 (5 bases each). V shed 2 bases and J shed 4 bases, with 11 bases lying between them. The CDR3 extends over 14 amino acids. Germline-derived CDR1 and CDR2 are SGHAT and FQNNGV. CDR3 loop: CASSLWDGGETQYF. Written as DNA, the CDR3 is TGTGCCAGCAGCTTATGGGATGGGGGAGAGACCCAGTACTTC.

This chain uses TRBV7-9 with TRBJ2-7, with 8 bases matching TRBD2. The germline gives CDR1 SEHNR, CDR2 FQNEAQ (reference sequence). The CDR3 is made up of 14 amino acids. J gave up 3 bases and V 7 bases, and 8 bases lay outside the gene matches. The CDR3 DNA reads TGTGCCAGCACCCCAACCGGGACTAGCTACGAGCAGTACTTC. Translation gives CASTPTGTSYEQYF.

The CDR3 DNA follows: TGCAGCGTTGAAGGGACTAGCGGTAGCGGGAGTTGGACAGATACGCAGTATTTT. Translation gives CSVEGTSGSGSWTDTQYF. The chain recombines TRBV29-1 with TRBJ2-3, with TRBD2 identical over 10 bases. The CDR3 totals 18 residues. Unmatched junction bases numbered 13, after V lost 1 base and J lost 3 bases. Germline lookup yields CDR1 SQVTM and CDR2 ANQGSEA.

The rearrangement links TRBV10-2 to TRBJ1-3; no clear D gene. V gave up 3 bases and J gave up 0 bases, with 6 bases separating them. The CDR3 length is 14 residues. Germline values: CDR1 WSHSY, CDR2 SAAADI. CDR3 loop: CASSDVFSGNTIYF. The CDR3 DNA reads TGCGCCAGCAGTGATGTCTTCTCTGGAAACACCATATATTTT.

The chain recombines TRBV19 with TRBJ2-3, with no clear D. From germline, CDR1 is LNHDA and CDR2 SQIVND (reference sequence). The CDR3 has 13 amino acids. Trimming removed 5 bases from V and 2 bases from J, with 8 bases in between. Here the CDR3 reads CASSGRPTDTQYF. The CDR3 DNA is TGTGCCAGTAGTGGCAGGCCCACAGATACGCAGTATTTT.

The chain couples TRBV9 to TRBJ2-7; D call uncertain. Germline lookup yields CDR1 SGDLS and CDR2 YYNGEE. Trimming stripped 0 bases from V and 0 bases from J, with 13 bases between. This CDR3 has 16 amino acids. The CDR3 region has the DNA TGTGCCAGCAGCGTAGGATGGGCGGCTAGCTCCTACGAGCAGTACTTC. This translates into CASSVGWAASSYEQYF.

The chain carries TRBV25-1 and TRBJ2-1, with 11 nucleotides matching TRBD2. This CDR3 is built from 15 residues. Germline CDR1 reads MGHDK; CDR2 reads SYGVNS. With V trimmed by 1 base and J by 8 bases, 4 bases remained unmatched. The CDR3 DNA reads TGTGCCAGCAGTGAATCACTAGCGGGAGTCTATGAGCAGTTCTTC. Its translation: CASSESLAGVYEQFF. The variable domain in full, with the rest retrieved from reference TRBV25-1 and TRBJ2-1, is EADIYQTPRYLVIGTGKKITLECSQTMGHDKMYWYQQDPGMELHLIHYSYGVNSTEKGDLSSESTVSRIRTEHFPLTLESARPSHTSQYLCASSESLAGVYEQFFGPGTRLTVL.

This chain uses TRBV5-1 with TRBJ1-1; TRBD1 agrees at 7 bases. Germline CDR1 and CDR2: SGHRS and YFSETQ. The junction had 8 bases not matched to a gene; V was cut back by 2 bases and J by 4 bases. The CDR3 is 15 amino acids. CDR3 nucleotide sequence: TGCGCCAGCAGCTTCCTTTCACAGGGGACCACTGAAGCTTTCTTT. Translating it yields CASSFLSQGTTEAFF.

The chain joins TRBV27 to TRBJ1-4; D uncertain. The CDR3 extends over 16 amino acids. The germline gives CDR1 MNHEY, CDR2 SMNVEV (reference sequence). Trimming took 8 bases from V and 4 from J, leaving 20 bases between them. In DNA, the CDR3 is TGTGCCAGCCGGAAGTTAGGGTCGAAACATAATGAAAAACTGTTTTTT. This gives the protein CASRKLGSKHNEKLFF.